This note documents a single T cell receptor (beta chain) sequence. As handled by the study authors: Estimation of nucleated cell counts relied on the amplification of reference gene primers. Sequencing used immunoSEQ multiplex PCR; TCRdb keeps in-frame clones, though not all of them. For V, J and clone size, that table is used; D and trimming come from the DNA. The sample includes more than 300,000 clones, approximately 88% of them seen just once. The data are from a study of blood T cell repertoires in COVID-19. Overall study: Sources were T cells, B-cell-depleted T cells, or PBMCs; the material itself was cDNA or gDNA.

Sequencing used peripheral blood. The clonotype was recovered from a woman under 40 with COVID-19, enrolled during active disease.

CDR3 sequence reads: CASSFGIRGQYF. DNA of the CDR3: TGTGCCAGCAGTTTTGGGATTAGGGGTCAGTACTTC. The chain combines TRBV28 with TRBJ2-4; D is perhaps TRBD1 (5 bases). Trimming pared 3 bases from V and 12 bases from J, leaving 12 bases between. The CDR3 is 12 amino acids. The germline CDR1 and CDR2 sequences are MDHEN and SYDVKM.